The count of the clone carrying this T cell receptor beta chain is one. Its antigen is still unknown. Sequenced by immunoSEQ multiplex PCR; TCRdb stores in-frame clones only, minus some. This table holds 65,000 to 75,000 clones, approximately 90% found once. The data derive from a study of T cell responses to AZD1222 COVID-19 vaccine. Findings of the study overall: Targets within unmutated variant regions were reportedly found for nearly half of spike-specific TCRs.

Germline assignment: CDR1 MNHEY and CDR2 SVGAGI. The CDR3 is made up of 13 amino acids. V was pared by 6 bases and J by 10 bases, with 11 bases of the junction left unmatched. The TCR comes from an adult who received the MenACWY meningococcal vaccine as a control. The starting material was peripheral blood, obtained 28 days after the second dose of the MenACWY control vaccine. The chain is built from TRBV6-5 and TRBJ1-1; 7 bases are a match to TRBD1. The CDR3 spells CASREQGGIGAFF. The CDR3, as DNA: TGTGCCAGCAGGGAGCAGGGGGGAATAGGAGCTTTCTTT.